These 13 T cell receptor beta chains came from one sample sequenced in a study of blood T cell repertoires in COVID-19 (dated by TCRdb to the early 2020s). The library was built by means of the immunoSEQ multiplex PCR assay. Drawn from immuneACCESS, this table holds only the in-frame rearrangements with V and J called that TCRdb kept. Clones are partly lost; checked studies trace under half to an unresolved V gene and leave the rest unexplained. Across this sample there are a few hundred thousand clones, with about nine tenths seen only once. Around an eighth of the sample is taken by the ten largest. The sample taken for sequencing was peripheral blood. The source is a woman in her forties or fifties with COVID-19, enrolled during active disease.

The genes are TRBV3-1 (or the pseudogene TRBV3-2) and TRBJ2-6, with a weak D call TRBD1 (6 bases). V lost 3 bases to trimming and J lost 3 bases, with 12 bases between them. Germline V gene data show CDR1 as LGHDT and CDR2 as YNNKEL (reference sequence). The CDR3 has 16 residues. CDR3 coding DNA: TGTGCCAGCAGCCAGTCCTCAGGGGATGGGGCCAACGTCCTGACTTTC. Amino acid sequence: CASSQSSGDGANVLTF.

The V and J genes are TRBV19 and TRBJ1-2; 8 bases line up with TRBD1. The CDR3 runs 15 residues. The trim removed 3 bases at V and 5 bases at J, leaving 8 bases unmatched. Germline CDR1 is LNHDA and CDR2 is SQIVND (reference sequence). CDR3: CASSIGTGGFYGYTF. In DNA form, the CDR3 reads TGTGCCAGTAGTATTGGGACAGGAGGATTTTATGGCTACACCTTC.

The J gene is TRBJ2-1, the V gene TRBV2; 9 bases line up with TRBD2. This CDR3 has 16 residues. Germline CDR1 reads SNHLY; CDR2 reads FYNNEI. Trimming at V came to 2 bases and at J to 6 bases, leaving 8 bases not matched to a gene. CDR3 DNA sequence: TGTGCCAGCAGTGAATTGGGGCTAGCGGGGCGCAATGAGCAGTTCTTC. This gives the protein CASSELGLAGRNEQFF.

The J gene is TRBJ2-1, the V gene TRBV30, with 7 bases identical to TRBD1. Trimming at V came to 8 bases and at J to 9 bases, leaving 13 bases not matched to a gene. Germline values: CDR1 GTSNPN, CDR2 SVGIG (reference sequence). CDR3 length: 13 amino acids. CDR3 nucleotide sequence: TGTGCCGCAGGCGCCAGGGGGATCGGTGAGCAGTTCTTC. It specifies CAAGARGIGEQFF.

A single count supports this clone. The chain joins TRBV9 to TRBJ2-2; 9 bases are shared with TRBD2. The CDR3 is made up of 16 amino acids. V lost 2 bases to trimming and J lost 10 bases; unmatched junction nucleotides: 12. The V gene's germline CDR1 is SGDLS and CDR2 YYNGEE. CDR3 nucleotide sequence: TGTGCCAGCAGCGTGTTCGGGACTAGCCTCAGTTCGGAGCTGTTTTTT. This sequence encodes CASSVFGTSLSSELFF.

In DNA form, the CDR3 reads TGCAGCGTTGCGGGCAGGTTGGCGGGTGGCTACACCTTC. Translating it yields CSVAGRLAGGYTF. The gene calls are TRBV29-1 and TRBJ1-2, with D uncertain. V was trimmed by 4 bases and J by 7 bases, leaving 16 bases between them. The length of the CDR3 is 13 residues. Germline assignment: CDR1 SQVTM and CDR2 ANQGSEA.

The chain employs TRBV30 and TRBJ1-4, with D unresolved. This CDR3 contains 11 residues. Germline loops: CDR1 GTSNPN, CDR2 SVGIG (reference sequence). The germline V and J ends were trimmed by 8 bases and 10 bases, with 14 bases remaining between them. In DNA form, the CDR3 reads TGTGCCCAGACTTCAGGAGGAAAACTGTTTTTT. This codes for CAQTSGGKLFF.

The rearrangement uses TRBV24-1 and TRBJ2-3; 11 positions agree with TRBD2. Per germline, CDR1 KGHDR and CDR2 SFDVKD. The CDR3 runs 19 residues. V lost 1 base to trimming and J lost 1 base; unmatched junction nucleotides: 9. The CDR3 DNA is TGTGCCACCAGTGATTTAAGTTCGGGACTAGCGGCCGGCACAGATACGCAGTATTTT. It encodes CATSDLSSGLAAGTDTQYF.

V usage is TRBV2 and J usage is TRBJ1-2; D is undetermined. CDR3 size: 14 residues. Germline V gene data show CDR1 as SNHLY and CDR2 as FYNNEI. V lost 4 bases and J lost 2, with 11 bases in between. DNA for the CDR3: TGTGCCAGCAGTGTTAGGAACAGCAACTATGGCTACACCTTC. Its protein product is CASSVRNSNYGYTF.

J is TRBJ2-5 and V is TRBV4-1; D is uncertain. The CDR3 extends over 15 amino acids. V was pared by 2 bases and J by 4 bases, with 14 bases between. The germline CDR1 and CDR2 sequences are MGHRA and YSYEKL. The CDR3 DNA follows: TGCGCCAGCAGCCAACTCGGCCTAGTGACAGAGACCCAGTACTTC. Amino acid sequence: CASSQLGLVTETQYF.

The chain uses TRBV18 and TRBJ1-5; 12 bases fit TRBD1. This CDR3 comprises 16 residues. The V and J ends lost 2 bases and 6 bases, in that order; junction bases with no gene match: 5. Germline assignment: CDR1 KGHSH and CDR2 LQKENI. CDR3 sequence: CASSPAGTGGGQPQHF. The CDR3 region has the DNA TGTGCCAGCTCACCAGCCGGGACAGGGGGCGGTCAGCCCCAGCATTTT.

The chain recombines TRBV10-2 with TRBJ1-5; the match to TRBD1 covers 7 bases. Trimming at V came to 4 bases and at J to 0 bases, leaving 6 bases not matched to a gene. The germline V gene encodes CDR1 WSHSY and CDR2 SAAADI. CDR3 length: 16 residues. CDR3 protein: CASSGGTAYSNQPQHF. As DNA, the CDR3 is TGCGCCAGCAGTGGGGGGACAGCTTATAGCAATCAGCCCCAGCATTTT.

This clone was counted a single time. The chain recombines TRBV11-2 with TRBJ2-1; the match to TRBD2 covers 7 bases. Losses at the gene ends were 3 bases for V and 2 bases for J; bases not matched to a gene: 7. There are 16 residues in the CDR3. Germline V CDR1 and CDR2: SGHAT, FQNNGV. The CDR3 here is CASSFVTSGAYNEQFF. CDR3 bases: TGTGCCAGCAGCTTTGTAACAAGCGGGGCCTACAATGAGCAGTTCTTC.